This T cell receptor (beta chain) was captured by sequencing in a study of T cells in Graves' hyperthyroidism and ophthalmopathy. The investigators amplified TCR beta CDR3 regions from RNA transcripts. The HTBI set primed first-round TCR CDR3 RT-PCR. Each CDR3 protein gets one entry after TCRdb re-called the multiplex PCR reads with MiXCR. The table has approximately 200,000 distinct CDR3 sequences, about 18% seen once. The CDR3 loop spans 13 amino acids. Germline V CDR1 and CDR2: SGHAT, FQDESV (reference sequence). Trimming cost V 5 bases and J 1 base, with 8 bases left between them. The sample was blood. The TCR sequence derives from a man between 35 and 55 years old with Graves' hyperthyroidism. The chain carries TRBV11-1 and TRBJ1-1, with D unclear. The CDR3 region is CASSREENTEAFF. The CDR3 coding sequence is TGTGCCAGCAGCCGAGAAGAGAACACTGAAGCTTTCTTT. Combining the CDR3 with reference TRBV11-1 and TRBJ1-1 gives the whole variable domain EAEVAQSPRYKITEKSQAVAFWCDPISGHATLYWYRQILGQGPELLVQFQDESVVDDSQLPKDRFSAERLKGVDSTLKIQPAELGDSAMYLCASSREENTEAFFGQGTRLTVV.